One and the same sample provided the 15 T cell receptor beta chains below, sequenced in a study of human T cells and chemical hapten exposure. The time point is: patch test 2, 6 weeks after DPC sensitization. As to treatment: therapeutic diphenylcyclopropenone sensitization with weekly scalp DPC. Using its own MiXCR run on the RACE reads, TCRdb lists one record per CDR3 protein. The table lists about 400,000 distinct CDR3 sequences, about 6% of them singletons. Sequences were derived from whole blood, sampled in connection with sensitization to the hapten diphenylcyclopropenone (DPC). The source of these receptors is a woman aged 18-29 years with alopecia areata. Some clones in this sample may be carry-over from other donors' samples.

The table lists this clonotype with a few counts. CDR3 sequence: CASRRGSNTGELFF. The CDR3 DNA reads as TGTGCCAGCAGGAGGGGTTCGAACACCGGGGAGCTGTTTTTT. This rearrangement joins TRBV6-5 to TRBJ2-2; D possibly uses TRBD1 or TRBD2 (5 bases each). There are 14 residues in the CDR3. V was shortened by 6 bases and J by 0 bases, with 8 bases between the two germline ends. Germline lookup yields CDR1 MNHEY and CDR2 SVGAGI.

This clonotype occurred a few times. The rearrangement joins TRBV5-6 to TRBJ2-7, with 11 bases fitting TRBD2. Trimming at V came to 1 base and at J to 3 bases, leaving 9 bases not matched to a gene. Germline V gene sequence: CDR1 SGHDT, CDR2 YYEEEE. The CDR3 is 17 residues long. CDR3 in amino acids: CASSLSGFGTSGYEQYF. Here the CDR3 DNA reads TGTGCCAGCAGCTTGTCGGGCTTCGGGACTAGCGGCTACGAGCAGTACTTC.

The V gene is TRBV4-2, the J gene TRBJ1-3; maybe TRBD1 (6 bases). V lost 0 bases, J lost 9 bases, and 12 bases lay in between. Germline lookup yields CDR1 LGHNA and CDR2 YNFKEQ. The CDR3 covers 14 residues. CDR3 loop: CASSQENRVTTIYF. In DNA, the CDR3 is TGTGCCAGCAGCCAAGAGAACAGGGTTACCACCATATATTTT.

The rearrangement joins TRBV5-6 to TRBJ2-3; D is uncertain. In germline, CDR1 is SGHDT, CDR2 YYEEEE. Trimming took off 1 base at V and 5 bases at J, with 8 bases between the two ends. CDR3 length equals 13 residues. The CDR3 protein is CASSLYRLDTQYF. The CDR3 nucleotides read TGTGCCAGCAGCTTGTATCGTCTAGATACGCAGTATTTT.

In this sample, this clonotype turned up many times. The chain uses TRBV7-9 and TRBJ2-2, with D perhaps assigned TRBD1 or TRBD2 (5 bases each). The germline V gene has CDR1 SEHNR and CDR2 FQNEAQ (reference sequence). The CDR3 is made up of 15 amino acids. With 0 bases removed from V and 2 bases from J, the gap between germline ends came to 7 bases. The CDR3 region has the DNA TGTGCCAGCAGCTTAGCAGGGACCAACACCGGGGAGCTGTTTTTT. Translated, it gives CASSLAGTNTGELFF.

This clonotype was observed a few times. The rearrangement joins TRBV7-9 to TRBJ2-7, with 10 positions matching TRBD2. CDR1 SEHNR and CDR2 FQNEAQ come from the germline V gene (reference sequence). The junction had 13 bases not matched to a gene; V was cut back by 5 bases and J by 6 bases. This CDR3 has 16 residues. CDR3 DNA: TGTGCCAGCAGCCCACCTAGCGGGGGCGGCTCGGGCGAGCAGTACTTC. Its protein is CASSPPSGGGSGEQYF.

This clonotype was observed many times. The CDR3 region is CSASRDQGYEQYF. The CDR3 nucleotides are TGCAGTGCTAGCCGGGATCAGGGTTACGAGCAGTACTTC. The V gene is TRBV20-1, the J gene TRBJ2-7; D is tentatively TRBD1 or TRBD2 (5 bases each). With 3 bases removed from V and 4 bases from J, the gap between germline ends came to 13 bases. Germline V lookup: CDR1 DFQATT, CDR2 SNEGSKA (reference sequence). This CDR3 region has 13 residues.

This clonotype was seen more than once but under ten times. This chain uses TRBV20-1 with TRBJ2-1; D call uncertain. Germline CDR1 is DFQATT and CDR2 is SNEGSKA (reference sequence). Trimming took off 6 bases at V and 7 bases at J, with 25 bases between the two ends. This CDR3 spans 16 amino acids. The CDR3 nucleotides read TGCAGTGCCCCCAAGAATGCCCTACCCTCTGGGAATGAGCAGTTCTTC. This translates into CSAPKNALPSGNEQFF.

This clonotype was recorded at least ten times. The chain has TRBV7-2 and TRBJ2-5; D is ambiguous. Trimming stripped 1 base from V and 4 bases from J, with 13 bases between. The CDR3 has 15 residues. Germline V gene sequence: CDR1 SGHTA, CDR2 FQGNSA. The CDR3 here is CASSLGATSVETQYF. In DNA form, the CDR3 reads TGTGCCAGCAGCTTAGGTGCCACCTCTGTAGAGACCCAGTACTTC.

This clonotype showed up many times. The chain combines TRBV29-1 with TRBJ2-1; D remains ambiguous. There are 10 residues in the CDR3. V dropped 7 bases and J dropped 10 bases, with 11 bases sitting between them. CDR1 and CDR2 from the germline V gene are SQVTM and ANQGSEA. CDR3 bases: TGCAGCGCCGACCTTAGGGAGCAGTTCTTC. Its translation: CSADLREQFF.

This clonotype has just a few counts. CDR3 DNA sequence: TGTGCCAGCAGCGAGGCGGGGGGGATGAACACCGGGGAGCTGTTTTTT. This gives the protein CASSEAGGMNTGELFF. The chain employs TRBV9 and TRBJ2-2, with 9 bases aligning to TRBD2. The junction had 4 bases not matched to a gene; V was cut back by 3 bases and J by 1 base. CDR3 length: 16 residues. Germline V lookup: CDR1 SGDLS, CDR2 YYNGEE. Full variable domain (missing parts from reference TRBV9 and TRBJ2-2): DSGVTQTPKHLITATGQRVTLRCSPRSGDLSVYWYQQSLDQGLQFLIQYYNGEERAKGNILERFSAQQFPDLHSELNLSSLELGDSALYFCASSEAGGMNTGELFFGEGSRLTVL.

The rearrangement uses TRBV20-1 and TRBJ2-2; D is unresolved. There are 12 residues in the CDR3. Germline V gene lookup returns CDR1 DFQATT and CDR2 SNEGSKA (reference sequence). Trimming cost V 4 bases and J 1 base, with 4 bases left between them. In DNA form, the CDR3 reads TGCAGTGCTATACGGAACACCGGGGAGCTGTTTTTT. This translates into CSAIRNTGELFF.

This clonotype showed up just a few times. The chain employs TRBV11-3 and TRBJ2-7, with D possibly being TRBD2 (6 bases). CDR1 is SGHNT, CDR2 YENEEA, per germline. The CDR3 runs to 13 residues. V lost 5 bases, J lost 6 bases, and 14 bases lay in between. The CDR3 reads CASSEVQGGEQYF. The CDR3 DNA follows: TGTGCCAGCAGCGAGGTGCAGGGAGGCGAGCAGTACTTC.

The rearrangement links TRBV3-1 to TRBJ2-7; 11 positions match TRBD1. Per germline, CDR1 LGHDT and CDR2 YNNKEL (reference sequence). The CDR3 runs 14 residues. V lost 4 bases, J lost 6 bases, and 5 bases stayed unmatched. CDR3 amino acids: CASSLIGTGGEQYF. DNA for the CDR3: TGTGCCAGCAGCCTGATCGGGACAGGGGGCGAGCAGTACTTC.

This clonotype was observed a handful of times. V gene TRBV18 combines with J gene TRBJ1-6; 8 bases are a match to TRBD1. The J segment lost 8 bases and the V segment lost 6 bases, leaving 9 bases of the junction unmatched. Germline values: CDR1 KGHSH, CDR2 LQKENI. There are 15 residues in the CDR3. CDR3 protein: CASSRNRGDDSPLHF. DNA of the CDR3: TGTGCCAGCTCGCGGAACAGGGGGGATGATTCACCCCTCCACTTT.